Given below is one T cell receptor (beta chain) in context. Its antigen is not known. Vbeta (60) and Jbeta (13) primers were used in the PCR. Sequencing used immunoSEQ multiplex PCR; TCRdb keeps in-frame clones, though not all of them. The sample shows more than 100,000 clones, and approximately 1.5% sits with its ten largest clones. With V trimmed by 2 bases and J by 4 bases, 7 bases remained unmatched. CDR1 and CDR2 from the germline V gene are LNHDA and SQIVND (reference sequence). The CDR3 loop spans 16 amino acids. The data are from a study of cytomegalovirus exposure and HLA in healthy donors. Study background: As released early, the data held 65 million to 90 million unique TCRs from HLA-typed donors.

Findings and caveats of the study: High specificity and sensitivity for cytomegalovirus status were reported for the classifier. Among TCR beta chains, those listed as cytomegalovirus-associated numbered about 160.

The receptor was isolated from a woman between 40 and 50 years old in good health and CMV-seronegative. The chain is built from TRBV19 and TRBJ2-2; TRBD1 aligns across 7 bases. Sequencing was carried out using PBMCs. The CDR3 coding sequence is TGTGCCAGTAGTATAAGACAGGGATCGGGCACCGGGGAGCTGTTTTTT. Residues: CASSIRQGSGTGELFF.